This TCR beta chain was profiled in a study of blood T cell repertoires in COVID-19. The CDR3 loop spans 17 amino acids. Germline assignment: CDR1 MDHEN and CDR2 SYDVKM. Unmatched junction bases numbered 9, after V lost 9 bases and J lost 0 bases. Per the study methods: Amplification with reference gene primers provided the estimates of nucleated cell counts. The table came from immunoSEQ multiplex PCR; TCRdb's copy has only in-frame clones and leaves some out. From that table come the V and J calls and clone size; the DNA was used to work out D and trimming. The sample yields roughly 150,000 clones, about three quarters seen once.

The genes are TRBV28 and TRBJ2-3, with 13 bases fitting TRBD2. This clonotype was sampled from a man in his 70s with acute or convalescent COVID-19. The source material was peripheral blood. The DNA for the CDR3 is TGTGCCAGTCAAAGGGGACTAGCGGGGCCTAGCACAGATACGCAGTATTTT. It codes for CASQRGLAGPSTDTQYF.